The subject of this entry is one T cell receptor (beta chain). Its antigen remains unidentified. The junction had 5 bases not matched to a gene; V was cut back by 4 bases and J by 1 base. The V gene's germline CDR1 is SEHNR and CDR2 FQNEAQ (reference sequence). CDR3 length: 17 residues. The method was immunoSEQ multiplex PCR; TCRdb's version includes in-frame clones alone and lacks a portion of them. The sample lists over 50,000 clones, roughly 76% seen once, with about 2.4% in the top ten. Antigen-specific CD4+ T cells were first expanded with viral peptide pools by the ViraFEST assay and only then sequenced. At the end of about 10 days of culture, CD4+ T cells were isolated. Vaccinated recipients, who were negative for nucleocapsid antibodies, had no history of SARS-CoV-2 infection. Each well held 1.5 million to 2.5 million PBMC cultured with 7.5 to 10 ug/ml peptides and 8 to 10 IU/ml IL-2. The data belong to a study of vaccination effects on CD4 cells after COVID-19.

Points from the study as a whole: Healthy vaccinees had only 1 of 255 vaccine-induced clones cross-react with common cold coronaviruses.

The sample in question was CD4+ T cells from PBMCs cultured with HCoV-229E spike peptides, obtained before COVID-19 vaccination. This sequence was found in a human donor who received a COVID-19 vaccine. The chain carries TRBV7-9 and TRBJ1-4; 11 nucleotides align to TRBD1. CDR3 residues: CASSSRTGGKTNEKLFF. In nucleotides, the CDR3 is TGTGCCAGCAGCTCCCGGACAGGGGGCAAAACTAATGAAAAACTGTTTTTT.